A selection of T cell receptor beta chains follows, all from one sample in a study of OX40 agonist ivuxolimab in advanced cancers. Generated by immunoSEQ multiplex PCR, the TCRdb table keeps only in-frame clones and is missing some. The sample has some 96,000 clones, 85% to 95% seen once; the top ten hold about 0.49%. Sequencing was performed on CD4+ or CD8+ T cells sorted from blood, taken in a trial of the OX40 agonist ivuxolimab. Receptors originate from an adult with an advanced solid tumor such as melanoma, head and neck, liver or kidney cancer. Each CDR3 is given with its conserved first and last residue. A D gene is named only where the DNA matches it firmly. Clone size, where shown, is once, few, many, or a class for clones that have expanded.

D: -; J: TRBJ2-1; size: -; V: TRBV7-2; DNA: TGTGCCAGCGGGGGGTACGATGAGCAGTTCTTC; CDR3: CASGGYDEQFF
D: -; J: TRBJ1-1; size: -; V: TRBV7-2; DNA: TGTGCCAGCAGCCACGGGAACACTGAAGCTTTCTTT; CDR3: CASSHGNTEAFF
D: -; J: TRBJ1-1; size: -; V: TRBV20-1; DNA: TGCAGTATAAACAAGAACACTGAAGCTTTCTTT; CDR3: CSINKNTEAFF
D: TRBD1; J: TRBJ2-5; size: once; V: TRBV5-1; DNA: TGCGCCAGCAGCTTGGTCGGGACAGCCCAAGAGACCCAGTACTTC; CDR3: CASSLVGTAQETQYF
D: TRBD1; J: TRBJ2-7; size: -; V: TRBV4-3; DNA: TGCGCCAGCAGCCAAGAACGGACAGGGGGCGCCTACGAGCAGTACTTC; CDR3: CASSQERTGGAYEQYF
D: -; J: TRBJ2-5; size: -; V: TRBV2; DNA: TGTGCCAGCAGTCCATACGGACCTAGGGATGCGGAGACCCAGTACTTC; CDR3: CASSPYGPRDAETQYF
D: TRBD1; J: TRBJ1-5; size: -; V: TRBV5-4; DNA: TGTGCCAGCAGCTTGGCAGGGGGCCCCCAGCATTTT; CDR3: CASSLAGGPQHF
D: -; J: TRBJ2-1; size: -; V: TRBV7-9; DNA: TGTGCCAGCAGCTTATTCGGAAGGTCTAGATACAATGAGCAGTTCTTC; CDR3: CASSLFGRSRYNEQFF
D: -; J: TRBJ1-5; size: -; V: TRBV19; DNA: TGTGCCAGTAGTATAGTAGCCAGATATAGCAATCAGCCCCAGCATTTT; CDR3: CASSIVARYSNQPQHF
D: -; J: TRBJ2-1; size: -; V: TRBV28; DNA: TGTGCCAGCAGCCGCGGACTCAATGAGCAGTTCTTC; CDR3: CASSRGLNEQFF
D: -; J: TRBJ2-5; size: once; V: TRBV5-1; DNA: TGCGCCAGCAGCAAGATAGACAGTACCCAAGAGACCCAGTACTTC; CDR3: CASSKIDSTQETQYF
D: -; J: TRBJ2-2; size: -; V: TRBV5-1; DNA: TGCGCCAGCAGCTTGGTGGGAGTTGGGGCCGGGGAGCTGTTTTTT; CDR3: CASSLVGVGAGELFF
D: TRBD2; J: TRBJ2-5; size: -; V: TRBV9; DNA: TGTGCCAGCAGCACCTTAGCGGGAGCTTTGGAGACCCAGTACTTC; CDR3: CASSTLAGALETQYF
D: -; J: TRBJ2-3; size: -; V: TRBV5-4; DNA: TGTGCCAGCACCCCAGGGGGCACAGATACGCAGTATTTT; CDR3: CASTPGGTDTQYF
D: -; J: TRBJ2-6; size: -; V: TRBV5-1; DNA: TGCGCCAGCAGCTTGGCGCTCGGTGCTGGGGCCAACGTCCTGACTTTC; CDR3: CASSLALGAGANVLTF
D: TRBD1; J: TRBJ2-1; size: once; V: TRBV11-2; DNA: TGTGCCAGCAGCGAGGGACAGGGGCGTAGGAATGAGCAGTTCTTC; CDR3: CASSEGQGRRNEQFF
D: -; J: TRBJ2-7; size: -; V: TRBV28; DNA: TGTGCCAGCAGCGGCTACTACGAGCAGTACTTC; CDR3: CASSGYYEQYF
D: -; J: TRBJ1-1; size: -; V: TRBV28; DNA: TGTGGGGTCCTCCAAAGTGATAACACTGAAGCTTTCTTT; CDR3: CGVLQSDNTEAFF
D: -; J: TRBJ2-2; size: -; V: TRBV4-2; DNA: TGTGCCAGCAGCCAAGATACATTGGGGGGGCGCGGTGAGCTGTTTTTT; CDR3: CASSQDTLGGRGELFF
D: TRBD2; J: TRBJ2-5; size: -; V: TRBV11-1; DNA: TGTGCCAGCAGCTTAGAAGGGACTAGCCGGGAGACCCAGTACTTC; CDR3: CASSLEGTSRETQYF
D: -; J: TRBJ1-3; size: -; V: TRBV5-5; DNA: TGTGCCAGCAGCTTCCGACAGCTAAGCTCTGGAAACACCATATATTTT; CDR3: CASSFRQLSSGNTIYF
D: -; J: TRBJ2-4; size: -; V: TRBV6-5; DNA: TGTGCCAGCAAACAGTCAGGCAAAAACATTCAGTACTTC; CDR3: CASKQSGKNIQYF
D: -; J: TRBJ2-3; size: -; V: TRBV28; DNA: TGTGCCAGCAGTTTATGGGGGGCGGTCACAGATACGCAGTATTTT; CDR3: CASSLWGAVTDTQYF
D: TRBD1; J: TRBJ1-4; size: -; V: TRBV7-2; DNA: TGTGCCAGCAGCCAGGACAGGCCAGGGAAAAAACTGTTTTTT; CDR3: CASSQDRPGKKLFF
D: -; J: TRBJ1-2; size: -; V: TRBV7-3; DNA: TGTGCCAGCAGCTTACAGGCAGATTATGGCTACACCTTC; CDR3: CASSLQADYGYTF
D: TRBD2; J: TRBJ2-5; size: -; V: TRBV5-4; DNA: TGTGCCAGCAGCCCTATAGCGGGAGCCAGCGGAGAGACCCAGTACTTC; CDR3: CASSPIAGASGETQYF
D: -; J: TRBJ2-3; size: -; V: TRBV15; DNA: TGTGCCACCAGCAGTGAGAGGGTTTGGGCTACAGATACGCAGTATTTT; CDR3: CATSSERVWATDTQYF
D: -; J: TRBJ1-5; size: -; V: TRBV7-6; DNA: TGTGCCAGCAGCTTAGGTGGGGGGAGCAATCAGCCCCAGCATTTT; CDR3: CASSLGGGSNQPQHF
D: -; J: TRBJ2-5; size: -; V: TRBV20-1; DNA: TGCAGTGCTAGTTTAGGAGAGACCCAGTACTTC; CDR3: CSASLGETQYF
D: -; J: TRBJ1-1; size: -; V: TRBV7-2; DNA: TGTGCCAGCAGCGCCCGTAAAAACACTGAAGCTTTCTTT; CDR3: CASSARKNTEAFF